The 6 T cell receptor beta chains in this list originate from one sample, sequenced in a study of OX40 agonist ivuxolimab in advanced cancers. The data were produced by immunoSEQ multiplex PCR, yet TCRdb's version contains in-frame clones alone and is incomplete. The sample consists of 75,000 to 100,000 clones, roughly 90% of them appearing once. The sequencing used CD4+ or CD8+ T cells sorted from blood, collected in a trial of the OX40 agonist ivuxolimab. All receptors come from an adult with an advanced solid tumor such as melanoma, head and neck, liver or kidney cancer.

In this sample, this clone turned up a few times. The chain links TRBV14 to TRBJ1-1; D ambiguous. The CDR3 contains 13 residues. V was pared by 8 bases and J by 3 bases, with 13 bases between. Germline CDR1 is SGHDN and CDR2 is FVKESK. CDR3 nucleotide sequence: TGTGCCAGCTCTCGGAGAGTGGACACTGAAGCTTTCTTT. Translated: CASSRRVDTEAFF.

The chain joins TRBV7-9 to TRBJ2-3, with D uncertain. This CDR3 contains 11 residues. Trimming stripped 8 bases from V and 7 bases from J, with 10 bases between. Per germline, CDR1 SEHNR and CDR2 FQNEAQ (reference sequence). In DNA form, the CDR3 reads TGTGCCAGCGTTATAAAGAATACGCAGTATTTT. Translated, it gives CASVIKNTQYF.

The genes are TRBV5-5 and TRBJ2-1; D is undetermined. Germline V lookup: CDR1 SGHKS, CDR2 YYEKEE (reference sequence). The ends were cut back, 4 bases at V and 3 bases at J, with 8 bases in the middle. The CDR3 is 13 residues long. The CDR3 protein is CASSKVSYNEQFF. DNA for the CDR3: TGTGCCAGCAGCAAGGTTAGCTACAATGAGCAGTTCTTC.

The rearrangement uses TRBV27 and TRBJ2-1, with 14 nucleotides matching TRBD2. The CDR3 consists of 18 residues. Germline V lookup: CDR1 MNHEY, CDR2 SMNVEV (reference sequence). After removal of 6 bases from V and 0 bases from J, the junction contained 7 bases not matched to a gene. CDR3 protein: CASSTGTSGSISYNEQFF. CDR3 coding DNA: TGTGCCAGCAGCACCGGGACTAGCGGGAGTATCTCCTACAATGAGCAGTTCTTC.

The chain carries TRBV21-1 and TRBJ1-3; TRBD1, the D gene given by the table, was not confirmed from the DNA. TRBV21-1 is deemed a pseudogene. The CDR3 loop spans 13 amino acids. CDR3 coding DNA: TGTGCCAGCATTACCAGGGCTGGAAACACCATATATTTT. Translated, it gives CASITRAGNTIYF.

The DNA for the CDR3 is TGTGCCAGCACCGACGGACGGCCGTACTATGGCTACACCTTC. It encodes CASTDGRPYYGYTF. The chain joins TRBV6-5 to TRBJ1-2; D call uncertain. There are 14 residues in the CDR3. Germline CDR1 MNHEY, CDR2 SVGAGI. The germline V and J ends were trimmed by 7 bases and 3 bases, with 15 bases remaining between them.